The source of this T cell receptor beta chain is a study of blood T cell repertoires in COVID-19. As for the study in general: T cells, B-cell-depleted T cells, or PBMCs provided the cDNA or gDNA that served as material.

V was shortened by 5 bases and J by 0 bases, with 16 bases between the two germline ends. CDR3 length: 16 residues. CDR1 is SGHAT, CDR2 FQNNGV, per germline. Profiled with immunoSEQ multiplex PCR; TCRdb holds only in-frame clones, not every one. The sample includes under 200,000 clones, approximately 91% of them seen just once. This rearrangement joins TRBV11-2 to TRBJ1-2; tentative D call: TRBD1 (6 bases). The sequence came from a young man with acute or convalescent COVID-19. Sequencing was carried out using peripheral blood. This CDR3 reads CASSGLDRTPNYGYTF. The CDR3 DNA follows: TGTGCCAGCAGCGGTCTAGACAGGACGCCTAACTATGGCTACACCTTC.